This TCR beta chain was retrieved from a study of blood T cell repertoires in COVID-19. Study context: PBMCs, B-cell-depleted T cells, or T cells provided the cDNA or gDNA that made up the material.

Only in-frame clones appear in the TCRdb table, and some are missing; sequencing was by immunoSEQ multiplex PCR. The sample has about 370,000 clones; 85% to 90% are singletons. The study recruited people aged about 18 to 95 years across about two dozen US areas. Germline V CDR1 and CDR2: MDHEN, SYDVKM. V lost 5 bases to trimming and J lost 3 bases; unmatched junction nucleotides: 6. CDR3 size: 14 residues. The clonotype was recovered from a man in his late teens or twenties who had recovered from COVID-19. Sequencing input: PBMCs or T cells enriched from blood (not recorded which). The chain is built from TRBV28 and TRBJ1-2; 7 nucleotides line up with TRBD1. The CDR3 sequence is CASSPKTGYYGYTF. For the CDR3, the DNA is TGTGCCAGCAGTCCGAAGACAGGGTACTATGGCTACACCTTC.